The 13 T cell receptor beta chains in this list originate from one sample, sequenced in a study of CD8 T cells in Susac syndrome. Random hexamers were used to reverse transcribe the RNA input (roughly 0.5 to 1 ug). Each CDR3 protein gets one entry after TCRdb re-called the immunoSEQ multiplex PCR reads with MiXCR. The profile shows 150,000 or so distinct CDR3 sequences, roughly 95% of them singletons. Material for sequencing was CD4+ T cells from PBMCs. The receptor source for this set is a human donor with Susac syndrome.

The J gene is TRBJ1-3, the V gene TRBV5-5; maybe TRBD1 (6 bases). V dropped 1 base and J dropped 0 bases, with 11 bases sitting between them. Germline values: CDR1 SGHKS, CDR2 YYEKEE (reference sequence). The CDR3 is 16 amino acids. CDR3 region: CASSLTTGTSGNTIYF. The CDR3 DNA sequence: TGTGCCAGCAGCTTGACCACAGGGACCTCTGGAAACACCATATATTTT.

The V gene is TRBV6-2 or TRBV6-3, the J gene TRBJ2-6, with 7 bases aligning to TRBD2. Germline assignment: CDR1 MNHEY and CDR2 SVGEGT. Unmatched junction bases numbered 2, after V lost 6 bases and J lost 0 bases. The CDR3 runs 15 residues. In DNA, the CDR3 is TGTGCCAGCAGGGCGGGGGTCTCTGGGGCCAACGTCCTGACTTTC. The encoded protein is CASRAGVSGANVLTF.

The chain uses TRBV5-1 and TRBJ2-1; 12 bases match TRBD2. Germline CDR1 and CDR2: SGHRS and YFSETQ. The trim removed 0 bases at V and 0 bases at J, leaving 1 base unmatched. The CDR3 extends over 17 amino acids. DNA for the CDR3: TGCGCCAGCAGCTTGGCTAGCGGGGGGGTCTCCTACAATGAGCAGTTCTTC. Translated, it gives CASSLASGGVSYNEQFF.

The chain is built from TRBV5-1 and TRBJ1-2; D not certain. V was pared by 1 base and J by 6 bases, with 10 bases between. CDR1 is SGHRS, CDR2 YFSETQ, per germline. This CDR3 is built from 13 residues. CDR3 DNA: TGCGCCAGCAGCTTGTCCGGGGAGGATGGCTACACCTTC. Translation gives CASSLSGEDGYTF.

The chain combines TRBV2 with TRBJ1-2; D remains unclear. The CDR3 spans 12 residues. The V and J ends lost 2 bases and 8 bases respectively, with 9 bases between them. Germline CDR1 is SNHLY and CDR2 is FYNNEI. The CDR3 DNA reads TGTGCCAGCAGTGAACCGGACGGCGGCTACACCTTC. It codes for CASSEPDGGYTF.

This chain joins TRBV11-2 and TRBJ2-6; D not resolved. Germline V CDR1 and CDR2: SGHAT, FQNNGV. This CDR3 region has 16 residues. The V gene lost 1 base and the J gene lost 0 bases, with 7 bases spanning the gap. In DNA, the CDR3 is TGTGCCAGCAGCTTAGGGTTAAACTCTGGGGCCAACGTCCTGACTTTC. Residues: CASSLGLNSGANVLTF.

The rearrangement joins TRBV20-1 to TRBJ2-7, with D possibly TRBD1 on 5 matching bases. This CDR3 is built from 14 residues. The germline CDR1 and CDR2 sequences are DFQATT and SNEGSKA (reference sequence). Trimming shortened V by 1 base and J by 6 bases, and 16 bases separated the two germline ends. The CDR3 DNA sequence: TGCAGTGCTAGAGCACAGGTTTGGGGTATCGAGCAGTACTTC. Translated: CSARAQVWGIEQYF.

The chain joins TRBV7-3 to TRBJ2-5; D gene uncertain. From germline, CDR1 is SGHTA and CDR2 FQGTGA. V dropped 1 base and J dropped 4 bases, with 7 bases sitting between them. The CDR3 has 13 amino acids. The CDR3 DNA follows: TGTGCCAGCAGCTTAAATCACGGAGAGACCCAGTACTTC. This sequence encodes CASSLNHGETQYF.

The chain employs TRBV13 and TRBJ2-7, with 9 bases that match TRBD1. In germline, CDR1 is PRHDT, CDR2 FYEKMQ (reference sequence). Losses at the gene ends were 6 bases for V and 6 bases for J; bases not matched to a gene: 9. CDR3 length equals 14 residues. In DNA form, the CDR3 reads TGTGCCAGCAGTCCGCCGGGACAGGGCCCCGAGCAGTACTTC. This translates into CASSPPGQGPEQYF.

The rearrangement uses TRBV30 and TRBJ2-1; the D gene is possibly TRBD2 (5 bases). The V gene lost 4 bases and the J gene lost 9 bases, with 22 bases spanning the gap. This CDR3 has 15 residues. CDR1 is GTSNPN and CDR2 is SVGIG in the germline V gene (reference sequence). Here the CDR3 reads CAWTTQTTRSAEQFF. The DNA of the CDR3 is TGTGCCTGGACTACGCAGACTACCCGGAGTGCTGAGCAGTTCTTC. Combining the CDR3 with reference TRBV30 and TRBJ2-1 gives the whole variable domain SQTIHQWPATLVQPVGSPLSLECTVEGTSNPNLYWYRQAAGRGLQLLFYSVGIGQISSEVPQNLSASRPQDRQFILSSKKLLLSDSGFYLCAWTTQTTRSAEQFFGPGTRLTVL.

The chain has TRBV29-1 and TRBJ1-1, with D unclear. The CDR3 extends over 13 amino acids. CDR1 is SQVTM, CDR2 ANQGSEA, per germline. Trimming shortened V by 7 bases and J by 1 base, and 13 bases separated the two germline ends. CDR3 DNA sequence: TGCAGCGCCTCTCAGGTTACGAACACTGAAGCTTTCTTT. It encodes CSASQVTNTEAFF.

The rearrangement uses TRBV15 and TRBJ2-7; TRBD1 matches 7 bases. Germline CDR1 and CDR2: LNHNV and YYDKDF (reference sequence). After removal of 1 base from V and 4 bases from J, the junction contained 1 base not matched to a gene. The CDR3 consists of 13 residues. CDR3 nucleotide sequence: TGTGCCACCAGCAGAGGGGACAGTTACGAGCAGTACTTC. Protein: CATSRGDSYEQYF.

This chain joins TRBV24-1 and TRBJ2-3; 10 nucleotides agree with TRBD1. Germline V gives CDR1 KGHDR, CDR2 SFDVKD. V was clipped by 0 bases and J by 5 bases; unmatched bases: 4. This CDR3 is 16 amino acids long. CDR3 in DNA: TGTGCCACCAGTGATTTGGACAGGGGGCTTGGAGATACGCAGTATTTT. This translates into CATSDLDRGLGDTQYF.